Listed below are T cell receptor beta chains from one sample, sequenced in a study of cytomegalovirus exposure and HLA in healthy donors. Some clones are missing from TCRdb's copy, which holds only in-frame ones; the method was immunoSEQ multiplex PCR. Among about 140,000 clones, about 74% were seen once, and the ten largest hold 1.5% to 2%. Sequences were obtained from PBMCs. These receptors came from a woman between 35 and 50 years old in good health and CMV-seronegative. The CDR3 runs from the conserved cysteine through the conserved F or W. The D gene is left open where the match is weak. A row's size may be missing; if present it is once, few, many or a size class.

15 | TRBJ1-4 | . | . | TRBV18 | TGTGCCAGCTCACCCCGACAGGCAACTAATGAAAAACTGTTTTTT | CASSPRQATNEKLFF
16 | TRBJ2-3 | . | TRBD2 | TRBV10-3 | TGTGCCATAAGACTAGCGGGAGGGTGGAGCACAGATACGCAGTATTTT | CAIRLAGGWSTDTQYF
15 | TRBJ2-2 | once | TRBD1 | TRBV5-1 | TGCGCCAGCAGACAGGGGAGTTACGACACCGGGGAGCTGTTTTTT | CASRQGSYDTGELFF
16 | TRBJ2-7 | . | . | TRBV21-1 | TGTGCCAGCAGCAAAGAGGAGGTAGCGGATAACTACGAGCAGTACTTC | CASSKEEVADNYEQYF
16 | TRBJ2-1 | . | TRBD2 | TRBV7-2 | TGTGCCAGCAGCTTAGCTAGCGGGGTAAGCTACAATGAGCAGTTCTTC | CASSLASGVSYNEQFF
13 | TRBJ1-5 | few | TRBD1 | TRBV19 | TGTGCCAGTAGTACAACAGGGGATCAGCCCCAGCATTTT | CASSTTGDQPQHF
14 | TRBJ1-5 | . | . | TRBV27 | TGTGCCAGCAGTTTGCGGGGGGCTGATCAGCCCCAGCATTTT | CASSLRGADQPQHF
17 | TRBJ2-3 | . | . | TRBV7-9 | TGTGCCAGCAGCCCATCACCGGGGCGGGGGCCCACAGATACGCAGTATTTT | CASSPSPGRGPTDTQYF
14 | TRBJ2-1 | . | TRBD2 | TRBV2 | TGTGCCAGCATTTTTACAGGCGGGAGAAATGAGCAGTTCTTC | CASIFTGGRNEQFF
15 | TRBJ1-5 | few | . | TRBV6-5 | TGTGCCAGCAGTTACGGGGCAGGGTTAGATCAGCCCCAGCATTTT | CASSYGAGLDQPQHF
15 | TRBJ1-1 | . | TRBD1 | TRBV16 | TGTGCCAGCAGCGATTGGACAGGCGATGCCTTAGGGGCTTTCTTT | CASSDWTGDALGAFF
16 | TRBJ1-1 | . | . | TRBV15 | TGTGCCACCAGCAGAGATGGGGTGTTTCAGGGCACTGAAGCTTTCTTT | CATSRDGVFQGTEAFF
14 | TRBJ1-1 | . | . | TRBV5-1 | TGCGCCAGCAGCTTGGCCTCAGGTTCCGGTGAAGCTTTCTTT | CASSLASGSGEAFF
14 | TRBJ2-5 | . | . | TRBV7-8 | TGTGCCAGCAGCCTGGCTGGGGGCGGAAAGACCCAGTACTTC | CASSLAGGGKTQYF